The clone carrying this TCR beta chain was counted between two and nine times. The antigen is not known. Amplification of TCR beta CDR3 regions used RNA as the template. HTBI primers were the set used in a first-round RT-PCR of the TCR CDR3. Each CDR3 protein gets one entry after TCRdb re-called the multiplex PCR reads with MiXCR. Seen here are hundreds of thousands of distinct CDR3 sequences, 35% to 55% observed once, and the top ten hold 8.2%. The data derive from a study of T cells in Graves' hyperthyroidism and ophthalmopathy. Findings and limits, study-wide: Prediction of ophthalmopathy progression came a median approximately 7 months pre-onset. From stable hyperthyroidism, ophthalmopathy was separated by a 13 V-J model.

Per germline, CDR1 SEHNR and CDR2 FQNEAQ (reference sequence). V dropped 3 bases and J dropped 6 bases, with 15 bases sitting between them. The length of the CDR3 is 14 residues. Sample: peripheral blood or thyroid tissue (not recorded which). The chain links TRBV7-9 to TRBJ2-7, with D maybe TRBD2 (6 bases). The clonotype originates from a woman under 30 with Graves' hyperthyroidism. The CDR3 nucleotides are TGTGCCAGCAGCTTGATCGGTGGGAGGCGCGAGCAGTACTTC. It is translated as CASSLIGGRREQYF.